One T cell receptor beta chain is described in this entry. As yet, its antigen is unknown. This entry belongs to a study of response to subunit inactivated influenza vaccine. Notes on the study in general: Few new T cells, the authors suggested, are recruited by each seasonal influenza vaccination.

The CDR3 has 16 amino acids. Germline V gene sequence: CDR1 DFQATT, CDR2 SNEGSKA (reference sequence). With V trimmed by 1 base and J by 0 bases, 4 bases remained unmatched. In TCRdb, the RT-PCR reads were re-called with MiXCR into one record per CDR3 protein. The data contain under 750,000 distinct CDR3 sequences, roughly 10% of them seen just once; the ten biggest clones take up 10%. The material sequenced was PBMCs from blood, taken on the day of vaccination. V gene TRBV20-1 combines with J gene TRBJ2-7; the match to TRBD2 covers 12 bases. The source of this sequence is a man aged 50 to 60 who received an inactivated influenza vaccine. CDR3 DNA sequence: TGCAGTGCTAGAGGACTAGCGGGGGATAGCTCCTACGAGCAGTACTTC. It specifies CSARGLAGDSSYEQYF.